The 29 T cell receptor beta chains below come from one sample, sequenced in a study of neurological immune-mediated disorders. TCRdb reanalysed the 5' RACE reads using MiXCR and keeps one entry per CDR3 protein. The profile shows roughly 32,000 distinct CDR3 sequences, 10% to 15% of them singletons. Indicated time point: technical triplicate 2. Sequencing was carried out using CD4+ T cells from blood. These receptors were obtained from a female donor with HTLV-1-associated myelopathy (HAM/TSP).

This clonotype showed up many times. The chain uses TRBV5-1 and TRBJ2-5, with TRBD2 identical over 7 bases. Germline CDR1 is SGHRS and CDR2 is YFSETQ. This CDR3 is built from 15 residues. The V gene end was trimmed by 5 bases and the J gene end by 2 bases; junction bases not matched to a gene: 9. The CDR3 sequence: CASRSREGRQETQYF. The CDR3 DNA reads as TGCGCCAGCAGATCTAGGGAGGGGCGACAAGAGACCCAGTACTTC. Full variable domain (remainder filled in from reference TRBV5-1 and TRBJ2-5): KAGVTQTPRYLIKTRGQQVTLSCSPISGHRSVSWYQQTPGQGLQFLFEYFSETQRNKGNFPGRFSGRQFSNSRSEMNVSTLELGDSALYLCASRSREGRQETQYFGPGTRLLVL.

To note about this clonotype: A much larger clone sits a single nucleotide away, making a read error possible. The chain recombines TRBV6-2 or TRBV6-3 with TRBJ2-6, with D possibly TRBD1 on 5 matching bases. The CDR3 spans 15 residues. Germline-derived CDR1 and CDR2 are MNHEY and SVGEGT. The CDR3 spells CAISLTGSGANVLTF. The DNA for the CDR3 is TGTGCCATCAGTCTAACAGGCTCTGGGGCCAACGTCCTGACTTTC.

This clonotype has at least ten counts. The V call is TRBV12-3 or TRBV12-4, the J call TRBJ1-5, with unresolved D. The CDR3 is 15 amino acids. The germline V and J ends were trimmed by 4 bases and 3 bases, with 13 bases remaining between them. DNA for the CDR3: TGTGCCAGCAGTTACGGGCCGGGTCTCAATCAGCCCCAGCATTTT. Translation: CASSYGPGLNQPQHF.

This clonotype was recorded many times. V is TRBV6-5 and J is TRBJ2-7; D possibly corresponds to TRBD2 (6 bases). Trimming cost V 0 bases and J 3 bases, with 12 bases left between them. Per germline, CDR1 MNHEY and CDR2 SVGAGI. This CDR3 comprises 15 residues. The CDR3 spells CASSYSGGDVYEQYF. The DNA for the CDR3 is TGTGCCAGCAGTTACTCAGGCGGGGACGTCTACGAGCAGTACTTC.

This clonotype has ten or more counts. The chain recombines TRBV20-1 with TRBJ1-2; D is unclear. V lost 0 bases to trimming and J lost 9 bases, with 8 bases between them. This CDR3 contains 11 residues. The V gene's germline CDR1 is DFQATT and CDR2 SNEGSKA (reference sequence). DNA for the CDR3: TGCAGTGCTAGAGATACCATGCGCTACACCTTC. Translating it yields CSARDTMRYTF.

The rearrangement joins TRBV20-1 to TRBJ2-1, with D uncertain. Germline assignment: CDR1 DFQATT and CDR2 SNEGSKA (reference sequence). The CDR3 contains 14 residues. V lost 5 bases, J lost 9 bases, and 20 bases lay in between. DNA of the CDR3: TGCAGTGCTGCCCAAGGGCGGTGGGTGGGTGAGCAGTTCTTC. It is translated as CSAAQGRWVGEQFF.

This clonotype was counted many times. The chain uses TRBV20-1 and TRBJ2-1, with D possibly matching TRBD2 (5 bases). Germline CDR1 is DFQATT and CDR2 is SNEGSKA (reference sequence). Trimming cost V 0 bases and J 0 bases, with 12 bases left between them. There are 16 residues in the CDR3. The CDR3 DNA reads TGCAGTGCTAGAGACTCAACTGGGAGCTCCTACAATGAGCAGTTCTTC. It is translated as CSARDSTGSSYNEQFF.

This clonotype was seen ten or more times. The rearrangement uses TRBV3-1 and TRBJ1-6; 9 positions match TRBD1. The CDR3 sequence is 14 residues long. Trimming removed 5 bases from V and 7 bases from J; junction bases left unmatched: 3. Germline V gives CDR1 LGHDT, CDR2 YNNKEL (reference sequence). CDR3 nucleotides: TGTGCCAGCAGCGAAGGGACAGGGAATTCACCCCTCCACTTT. It translates to CASSEGTGNSPLHF.

This clonotype was detected many times. The chain has TRBV28 and TRBJ2-7, with 8 bases fitting TRBD1. Germline trimming cut 6 bases from V and 1 base from J; bases unmatched to any gene: 8. Germline V gives CDR1 MDHEN, CDR2 SYDVKM. The CDR3 loop spans 15 amino acids. CDR3 nucleotides: TGTGCCAGCAGCCAGATCGGACAGGGATCCTACGAGCAGTACTTC. Amino acid sequence: CASSQIGQGSYEQYF.

The sample holds many counts of this clonotype. This chain connects TRBV6-1 to TRBJ1-2; D is uncertain. The CDR3 is 10 residues long. CDR1 is MNHNS and CDR2 is SASEGT in the germline V gene. The V and J ends lost 6 bases and 4 bases respectively, with 3 bases between them. The CDR3 is CASSLYGYTF. The DNA of the CDR3 is TGTGCCAGCAGCCTCTATGGCTACACCTTC.

The table lists this clonotype with many counts. This chain links TRBV7-2 with TRBJ2-3; TRBD2 aligns across 7 bases. Germline CDR1 SGHTA, CDR2 FQGNSA. This CDR3 contains 18 residues. V trimming: 1 base; J trimming: 4 bases; junction bases outside the gene matches: 14. Here the CDR3 reads CASSLGRLVERGPDTQYF. As DNA, the CDR3 is TGTGCCAGCAGCTTAGGGAGGCTGGTGGAGCGGGGCCCAGATACGCAGTATTTT.

This clonotype was recorded at least ten times. CDR3 bases: TGCGCCAGCAGCCAAGAACTGGGGAGGAGCTCCTACGAGCAGTACTTC. Its translation: CASSQELGRSSYEQYF. This chain uses TRBV4-3 with TRBJ2-7, with a tentative D call TRBD2 (6 bases). CDR1 LGHNA and CDR2 YSLEER come from the germline V gene. The CDR3 totals 16 residues. Trimming pared 0 bases from V and 0 bases from J, leaving 12 bases between.

In this sample, this clonotype turned up many times. The chain carries TRBV12-3 or TRBV12-4 and TRBJ2-1; D assignment may be TRBD1 or TRBD2 (5 bases each). V was pared by 2 bases and J by 9 bases, with 8 bases between. This CDR3 has 12 residues. CDR3 sequence reads: CASSLNGGEQFF. The CDR3 DNA follows: TGTGCCAGCAGTTTAAATGGGGGTGAGCAGTTCTTC.

The chain is built from TRBV9 and TRBJ2-7; 7 nucleotides align to TRBD1. The germline gives CDR1 SGDLS, CDR2 YYNGEE. V gave up 0 bases and J gave up 3 bases; unmatched junction bases: 3. CDR3 size: 14 residues. This chain's CDR3 is CASSVEAGGYEQYF. CDR3 coding DNA: TGTGCCAGCAGCGTAGAGGCAGGGGGCTACGAGCAGTACTTC.

At least ten counts were recorded for this clonotype. DNA for the CDR3: TGTGCCAGCAGCCTCGGGGGCTGGGGTATTAGTGAAAAACTGTTTTTT. Protein: CASSLGGWGISEKLFF. The chain has TRBV7-2 and TRBJ1-4, with D possibly being TRBD1 (6 bases). V lost 5 bases and J lost 7, with 20 bases in between. The CDR3 runs to 16 residues. Looked up from germline, CDR1 is SGHTA and CDR2 is FQGNSA.

This clonotype occurred many times. V usage is TRBV19 and J usage is TRBJ2-1; 7 nucleotides match TRBD2. Germline CDR1 LNHDA, CDR2 SQIVND (reference sequence). Trimming took 0 bases from V and 15 from J; bases not matched to a gene: 8. This CDR3 has 13 residues. CDR3 nucleotides: TGTGCCAGTAGTATAGATCGGGGGGAGGCTATGTTCTTC. This encodes CASSIDRGEAMFF.

This clonotype has at least ten counts. This chain links TRBV2 with TRBJ1-1; D may be TRBD1 (6 bases). The CDR3 has 16 amino acids. CDR1 SNHLY and CDR2 FYNNEI come from the germline V gene. V lost 6 bases, J lost 3 bases, and 20 bases lay in between. CDR3 region: CASRRRGPRGDTEAFF. CDR3 in DNA: TGTGCCAGCAGACGCAGGGGTCCCCGGGGGGACACTGAAGCTTTCTTT. Complete variable domain (other parts from reference TRBV2 and TRBJ1-1): EPEVTQTPSHQVTQMGQEVILRCVPISNHLYFYWYRQILGQKVEFLVSFYNNEISEKSEIFDDQFSVERPDGSNFTLKIRSTKLEDSAMYFCASRRRGPRGDTEAFFGQGTRLTVV.

This clonotype was counted at least ten times. The genes are TRBV5-5 and TRBJ2-7; D unresolved. Looked up from germline, CDR1 is SGHKS and CDR2 is YYEKEE (reference sequence). Trimming took off 0 bases at V and 1 base at J, with 8 bases between the two ends. The CDR3 covers 14 residues. This CDR3 reads CASSLGSQSYEQYF. The CDR3 nucleotides read TGTGCCAGCAGCTTGGGATCACAGTCCTACGAGCAGTACTTC.

This clonotype was counted at least ten times. The V gene is TRBV4-1, the J gene TRBJ2-5, with D possibly TRBD2 on 7 matching bases. The CDR3 covers 16 residues. Germline lookup yields CDR1 MGHRA and CDR2 YSYEKL. Trimming removed 1 base at V and 5 bases at J, with 17 bases between. CDR3 nucleotide sequence: TGCGCCAGCAGCCAAGCTTCCCCGGGGGGCCCGGAGACCCAGTACTTC. It encodes CASSQASPGGPETQYF.

This clonotype came up many times. The V gene is TRBV15, the J gene TRBJ1-5; no clear D gene. Germline values: CDR1 LNHNV, CDR2 YYDKDF (reference sequence). The V gene lost 4 bases and the J gene lost 5 bases, with 9 bases spanning the gap. The CDR3 length is 13 residues. CDR3 protein: CATSNFLDQPQHF. The CDR3 bases are TGTGCCACCAGCAATTTTCTGGATCAGCCCCAGCATTTT. Together with reference TRBV15 and TRBJ1-5, the CDR3 gives the full variable domain: DAMVIQNPRYQVTQFGKPVTLSCSQTLNHNVMYWYQQKSSQAPKLLFHYYDKDFNNEADTPDNFQSRRPNTSFCFLDIRSPGLGDTAMYLCATSNFLDQPQHFGDGTRLSIL.

This clonotype was seen repeatedly, ten times or more. This chain joins TRBV18 and TRBJ2-5; 13 positions agree with TRBD2. CDR3 length equals 15 residues. The germline CDR1 and CDR2 sequences are KGHSH and LQKENI. V lost 2 bases, J lost 5 bases, and 2 bases stayed unmatched. CDR3 DNA: TGTGCCAGCTCACCAGGACTAGCGGGAGAGGAGACCCAGTACTTC. It encodes CASSPGLAGEETQYF. Filled out from reference TRBV18 and TRBJ2-5, the complete variable domain reads NAGVMQNPRHLVRRRGQEARLRCSPMKGHSHVYWYRQLPEEGLKFMVYLQKENIIDESGMPKERFSAEFPKEGPSILRIQQVVRGDSAAYFCASSPGLAGEETQYFGPGTRLLVL.

This clonotype was observed at least ten times. This chain connects TRBV7-2 to TRBJ1-4, with TRBD1 as a possible D gene (5 bases). This CDR3 region has 15 residues. Germline V gives CDR1 SGHTA, CDR2 FQGNSA. The ends were cut back, 1 base at V and 7 bases at J, with 13 bases in the middle. The CDR3 sequence is CASSLDVRVGEKLFF. The DNA of the CDR3 is TGTGCCAGCAGCTTAGATGTCAGGGTTGGTGAAAAACTGTTTTTT.

There are many counts of this clonotype. The rearrangement uses TRBV20-1 and TRBJ2-2; D gene unclear. The V end was cut by 1 base, the J end by 3 bases, with 3 bases between. This CDR3 region has 12 residues. CDR1 is DFQATT, CDR2 SNEGSKA, per germline (reference sequence). Written as DNA, the CDR3 is TGCAGTGCTAGAGGTTACACCGGGGAGCTGTTTTTT. It yields the protein CSARGYTGELFF.

In regard to this clonotype: One end of the junction is discordant with germline, which a read error may explain. The chain combines TRBV7-3 with TRBJ2-3; 10 nucleotides match TRBD2. This CDR3 has 16 residues. From germline, CDR1 is SGHTA and CDR2 FQGTGA. Written as DNA, the CDR3 is TGTGCCAGCAGTCCTAGACTAGCGGGCCACACATATACGCAGTATTTT. Translating it yields CASSPRLAGHTYTQYF.

In the case of this clonotype: This may come from a read error, since a much larger clone is one base off. This rearrangement joins TRBV6-6 to TRBJ2-2; D is possibly TRBD1 (5 bases). Trimming took off 0 bases at V and 1 base at J, with 9 bases between the two ends. Germline V gives CDR1 MNHNY, CDR2 SVGAGI (reference sequence). The CDR3 has 16 amino acids. This chain's CDR3 is CASSYSIGVNTGELFF. Here the CDR3 DNA reads TGTGCCAGCAGTTACTCGATAGGGGTGAACACCGGGGAGCTGTTTTTT.

This clonotype came up many times. The V call is TRBV6-2 or TRBV6-3, the J call TRBJ2-5; 13 bases match TRBD2. V lost 5 bases, J lost 5 bases, and 2 bases stayed unmatched. The germline V gene encodes CDR1 MNHEY and CDR2 SVGEGT. This CDR3 spans 14 amino acids. In nucleotides, the CDR3 is TGTGCCAGCAGTCGGACTAGCGGGAGCGAGACCCAGTACTTC. It specifies CASSRTSGSETQYF.

This clonotype was seen many times. The V and J genes are TRBV5-1 and TRBJ1-2; tentatively, D is TRBD1 (6 bases). In germline, CDR1 is SGHRS, CDR2 YFSETQ. The CDR3 loop spans 16 amino acids. The ends were cut back, 5 bases at V and 2 bases at J, with 19 bases in the middle. Here the CDR3 reads CASSSSTGKLNYGYTF. In DNA form, the CDR3 reads TGCGCCAGCAGTTCATCCACAGGGAAGCTGAACTATGGCTACACCTTC.

This clonotype was picked up many times. V gene TRBV6-5 combines with J gene TRBJ2-7; D is uncertain. Germline CDR1 and CDR2: MNHEY and SVGAGI. This CDR3 region has 13 residues. V dropped 6 bases and J dropped 3 bases, with 12 bases sitting between them. The CDR3 DNA is TGTGCCAGCAGGGCCCTATATGACTACGAGCAGTACTTC. Translation gives CASRALYDYEQYF.

Ten or more counts support this clonotype. In DNA, the CDR3 is TGCGCCAGCAGCTTGGGGGAGTTTCAAGAGACCCAGTACTTC. Residues: CASSLGEFQETQYF. V and J are TRBV5-1 and TRBJ2-5; tentative D call: TRBD2 (5 bases). The CDR3 has 14 residues. The ends were cut back, 0 bases at V and 2 bases at J, with 8 bases in the middle. Germline lookup yields CDR1 SGHRS and CDR2 YFSETQ.